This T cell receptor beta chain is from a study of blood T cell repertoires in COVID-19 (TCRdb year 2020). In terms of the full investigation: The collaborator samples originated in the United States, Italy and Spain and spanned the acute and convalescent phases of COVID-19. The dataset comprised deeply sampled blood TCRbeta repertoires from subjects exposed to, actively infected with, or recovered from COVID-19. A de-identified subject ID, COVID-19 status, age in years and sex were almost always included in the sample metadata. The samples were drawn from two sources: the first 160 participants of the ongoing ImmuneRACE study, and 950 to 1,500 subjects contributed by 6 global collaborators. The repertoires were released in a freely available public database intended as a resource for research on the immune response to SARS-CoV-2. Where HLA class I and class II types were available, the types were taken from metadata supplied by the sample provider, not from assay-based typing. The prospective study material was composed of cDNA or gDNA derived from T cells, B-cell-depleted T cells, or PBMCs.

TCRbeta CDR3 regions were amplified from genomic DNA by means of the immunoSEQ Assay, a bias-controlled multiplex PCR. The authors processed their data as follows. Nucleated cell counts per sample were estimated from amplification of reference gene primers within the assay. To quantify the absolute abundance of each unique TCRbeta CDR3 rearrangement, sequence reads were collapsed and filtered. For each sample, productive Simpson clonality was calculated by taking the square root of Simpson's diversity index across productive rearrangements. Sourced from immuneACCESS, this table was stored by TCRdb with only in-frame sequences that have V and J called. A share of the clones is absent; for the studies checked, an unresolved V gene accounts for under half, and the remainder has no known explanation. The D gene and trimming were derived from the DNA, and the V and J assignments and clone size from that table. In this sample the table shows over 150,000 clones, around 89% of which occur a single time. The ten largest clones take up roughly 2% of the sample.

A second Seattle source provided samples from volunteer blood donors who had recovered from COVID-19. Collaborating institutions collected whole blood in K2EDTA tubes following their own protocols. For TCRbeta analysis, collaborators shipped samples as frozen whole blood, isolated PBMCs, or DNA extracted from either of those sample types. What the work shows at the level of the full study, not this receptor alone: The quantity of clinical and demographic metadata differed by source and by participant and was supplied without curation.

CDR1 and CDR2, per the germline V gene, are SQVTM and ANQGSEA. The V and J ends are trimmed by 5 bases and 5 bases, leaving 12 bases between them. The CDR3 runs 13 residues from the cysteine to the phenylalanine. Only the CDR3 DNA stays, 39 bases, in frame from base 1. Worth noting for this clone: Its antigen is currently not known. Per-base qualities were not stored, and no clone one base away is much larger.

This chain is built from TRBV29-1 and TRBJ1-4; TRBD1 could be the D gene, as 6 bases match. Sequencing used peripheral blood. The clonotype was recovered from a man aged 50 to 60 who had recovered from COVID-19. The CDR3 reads CSVLGGLNEKLFF. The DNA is TGCAGCGTTCTCGGGGGGCTGAATGAAAAACTGTTTTTT.